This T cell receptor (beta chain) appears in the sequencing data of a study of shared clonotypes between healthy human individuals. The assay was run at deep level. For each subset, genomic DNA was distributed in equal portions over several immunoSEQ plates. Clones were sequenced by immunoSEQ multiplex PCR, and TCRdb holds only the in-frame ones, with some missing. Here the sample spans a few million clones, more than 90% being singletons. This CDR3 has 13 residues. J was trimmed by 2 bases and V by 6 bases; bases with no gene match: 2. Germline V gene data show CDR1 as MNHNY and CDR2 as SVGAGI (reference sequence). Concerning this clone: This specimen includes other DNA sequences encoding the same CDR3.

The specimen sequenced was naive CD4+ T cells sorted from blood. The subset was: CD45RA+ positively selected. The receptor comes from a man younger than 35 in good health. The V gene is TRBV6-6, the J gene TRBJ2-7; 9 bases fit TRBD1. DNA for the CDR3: TGTGCCAGCAGGAGGGACAGGGCCTACGAGCAGTACTTC. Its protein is CASRRDRAYEQYF.